These 12 T cell receptor beta chains were all obtained from the same sample, sequenced in a study of blood T cells in healthy people across ages. Next came a second PCR, run for about 7 to 11 cycles, which used a sample-barcoded 5' primer along with a J-beta primer mix. TCRdb called the 5' RACE reads again in MiXCR, with one record for every CDR3 protein. The data contain around 1,800,000 distinct CDR3 sequences, roughly 43% of them seen just once; the ten biggest clones take up roughly 24%. The sequencing input was blood. Every receptor here comes from a human donor in good health.

The rearrangement joins TRBV12-3 or TRBV12-4 to TRBJ2-1; tentatively, D is TRBD1 or TRBD2 (6 bases each). CDR3 length: 16 amino acids. V was cut by 6 bases and J by 5 bases, with 20 bases left in between. In nucleotides, the CDR3 is TGTGCCAGCAGGAGCGTCGGAGGGGGGCTTGACAATGAGCAGTTCTTC. Translated: CASRSVGGGLDNEQFF.

This clonotype showed up just a few times. The chain employs TRBV10-3 and TRBJ2-7, with 9 positions matching TRBD1. This CDR3 region has 15 residues. Germline V gene lookup returns CDR1 ENHRY and CDR2 SYGVKD. V shed 3 bases and J 6 bases; nucleotides not matched to a gene: 9. The CDR3 DNA sequence: TGTGCCATCAGTGAACCGGGACAGGGAACTGGCGAGCAGTACTTC. It codes for CAISEPGQGTGEQYF.

CDR3 nucleotide sequence: TGTGCCATCAGTGAGATGGGGGGAACAGCCTATGGCTACACCTTC. It specifies CAISEMGGTAYGYTF. The rearrangement uses TRBV10-3 and TRBJ1-2, with D perhaps TRBD1 (5 bases). The CDR3 is made up of 15 amino acids. CDR1 and CDR2 (germline): ENHRY, SYGVKD. V lost 2 bases, J lost 4 bases, and 14 bases lay in between.

The chain links TRBV7-9 to TRBJ1-4; D remains ambiguous. The CDR3 contains 16 residues. CDR1 is SEHNR, CDR2 FQNEAQ, per germline (reference sequence). Trimming removed 5 bases from V and 7 bases from J, with 20 bases in between. The CDR3 coding sequence is TGTGCCAGCAGCCAAGGCGGGCTTGGGATTGGTGAAAAACTGTTTTTT. This translates into CASSQGGLGIGEKLFF.

J is TRBJ2-5 and V is TRBV29-1, with unresolved D. The V end was cut by 7 bases, the J end by 5 bases, with 14 bases between. Germline CDR1 SQVTM, CDR2 ANQGSEA. This CDR3 has 12 amino acids. The CDR3 is CSDSPIGETQYF. The DNA of the CDR3 is TGCAGCGACTCACCCATCGGGGAGACCCAGTACTTC.

The CDR3: CSASWTPFRTDTQYF. The DNA of the CDR3 is TGCAGTGCTAGTTGGACACCCTTCCGCACAGATACGCAGTATTTT. This sequence joins TRBV20-1 and TRBJ2-3; weak D call: TRBD1 (5 bases). V was trimmed by 3 bases and J by 1 base, leaving 14 bases between them. The CDR3 spans 15 residues. CDR1 is DFQATT, CDR2 SNEGSKA, per germline (reference sequence).

V is TRBV7-8 and J is TRBJ1-5, with D perhaps matching TRBD1 (5 bases). In germline, CDR1 is SGHVS, CDR2 FQNEAQ. The CDR3 covers 16 residues. V was pared by 3 bases and J by 4 bases, with 16 bases between. Here the CDR3 DNA reads TGTGCCAGCAGCTTCTCCGGCAGGGTGAATAATCAGCCCCAGCATTTT. Translation: CASSFSGRVNNQPQHF.

There are a few counts of this clonotype. The chain combines TRBV10-3 with TRBJ2-7, with 9 bases fitting TRBD1. CDR1 and CDR2 (germline): ENHRY, SYGVKD. The junction had 4 bases not matched to a gene; V was cut back by 4 bases and J by 3 bases. The CDR3 loop spans 14 amino acids. Here the CDR3 DNA reads TGTGCCATCAGTGTGGGGACAGGGTTCTACGAGCAGTACTTC. Amino acid sequence: CAISVGTGFYEQYF.

This clonotype was observed a single time. The chain combines TRBV2 with TRBJ2-4; D is ambiguous. The length of the CDR3 is 12 residues. Trimming removed 5 bases from V and 13 bases from J, with 15 bases in between. Looked up from germline, CDR1 is SNHLY and CDR2 is FYNNEI. CDR3 DNA sequence: TGTGCCAGCAGTCAGTGGGAAGCCACGCAGTACTTC. Its protein is CASSQWEATQYF.

This chain uses TRBV7-2 with TRBJ2-4; D is ambiguous. Germline V gene lookup returns CDR1 SGHTA and CDR2 FQGNSA. Deletions cut 5 bases from V and 0 bases from J, with 5 bases between. The CDR3 covers 13 residues. The CDR3 DNA sequence: TGTGCCAGCAGCGGGATAGCCAAAAACATTCAGTACTTC. This gives the protein CASSGIAKNIQYF. Combining the CDR3 with reference TRBV7-2 and TRBJ2-4 gives the whole variable domain GAGVSQSPSNKVTEKGKDVELRCDPISGHTALYWYRQSLGQGLEFLIYFQGNSAPDKSGLPSDRFSAERTGGSVSTLTIQRTQQEDSAVYLCASSGIAKNIQYFGAGTRLSVL.

This clonotype appeared a few times. V is TRBV20-1 and J is TRBJ2-1; D remains unclear. CDR3 length: 12 residues. The germline V gene encodes CDR1 DFQATT and CDR2 SNEGSKA (reference sequence). V lost 5 bases, J lost 4 bases, and 9 bases lay in between. The CDR3 region is CSAGVGYNEQFF. The CDR3 DNA reads as TGCAGTGCTGGCGTCGGGTACAATGAGCAGTTCTTC.

The CDR3 here is CASSTGTGRSYTDTQYF. In DNA form, the CDR3 reads TGTGCCAGCAGCACCGGGACAGGGCGATCCTACACAGATACGCAGTATTTT. J is TRBJ2-3 and V is TRBV12-3 or TRBV12-4; 9 bases fit TRBD1. The V gene end was trimmed by 6 bases and the J gene end by 2 bases; junction bases not matched to a gene: 12. CDR3 size: 17 residues.